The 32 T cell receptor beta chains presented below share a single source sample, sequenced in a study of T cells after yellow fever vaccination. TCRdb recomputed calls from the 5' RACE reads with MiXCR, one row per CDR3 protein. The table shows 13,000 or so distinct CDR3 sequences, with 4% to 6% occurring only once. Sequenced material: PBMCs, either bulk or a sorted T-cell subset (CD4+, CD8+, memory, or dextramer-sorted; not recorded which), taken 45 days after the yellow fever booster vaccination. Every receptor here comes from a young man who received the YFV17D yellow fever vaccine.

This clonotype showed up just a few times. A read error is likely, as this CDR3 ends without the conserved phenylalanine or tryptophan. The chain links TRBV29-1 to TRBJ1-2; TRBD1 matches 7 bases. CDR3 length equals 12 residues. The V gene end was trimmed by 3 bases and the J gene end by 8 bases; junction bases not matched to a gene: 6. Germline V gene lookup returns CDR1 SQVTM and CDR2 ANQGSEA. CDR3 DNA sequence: TGCAGCGTTGAGGAAGGGGGCCGAGGCTACACCTTA. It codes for CSVEEGGRGYTL.

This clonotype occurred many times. CDR3 bases: TGTGCCAGCAGCCCGGCTAGCGTATGGAATCCCGAGACCCAGTACTTC. Encoded protein: CASSPASVWNPETQYF. V gene TRBV7-2 combines with J gene TRBJ2-5; D may be TRBD2 (6 bases). The CDR3 covers 16 residues. CDR1 and CDR2 from the germline V gene are SGHTA and FQGNSA. V was pared by 5 bases and J by 5 bases, with 21 bases between.

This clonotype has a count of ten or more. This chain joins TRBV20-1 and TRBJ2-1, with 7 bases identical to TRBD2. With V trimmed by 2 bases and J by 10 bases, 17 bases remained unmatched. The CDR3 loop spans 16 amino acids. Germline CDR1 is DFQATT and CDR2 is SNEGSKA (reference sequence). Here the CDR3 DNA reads TGCAGTGCTAGAAAGGCTCGCGGGGGAATGCCTTGGGAGCAGTTCTTC. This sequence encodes CSARKARGGMPWEQFF.

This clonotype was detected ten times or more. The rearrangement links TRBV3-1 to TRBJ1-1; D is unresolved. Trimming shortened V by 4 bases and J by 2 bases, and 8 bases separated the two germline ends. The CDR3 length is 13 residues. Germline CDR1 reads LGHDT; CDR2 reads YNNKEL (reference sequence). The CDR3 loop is CASSRPANTEAFF. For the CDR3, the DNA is TGTGCCAGCAGCCGGCCGGCAAACACTGAAGCTTTCTTT.

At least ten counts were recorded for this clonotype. CDR3 in DNA: TGCAGTGCTAGAGCGGAGGGCGCCAAAAACATTCAGTACTTC. Amino acids: CSARAEGAKNIQYF. The chain combines TRBV20-1 with TRBJ2-4; a possible D gene is TRBD2 (6 bases). The CDR3 has 14 amino acids. CDR1 is DFQATT, CDR2 SNEGSKA, per germline (reference sequence). Trimming pared 1 base from V and 1 base from J, leaving 8 bases between.

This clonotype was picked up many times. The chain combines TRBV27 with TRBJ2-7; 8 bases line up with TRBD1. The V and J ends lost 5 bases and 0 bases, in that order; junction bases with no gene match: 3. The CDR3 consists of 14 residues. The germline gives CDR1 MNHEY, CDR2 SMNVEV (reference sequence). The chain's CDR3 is CASSGQGYSYEQYF. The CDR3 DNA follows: TGTGCCAGCAGTGGACAGGGATACTCCTACGAGCAGTACTTC.

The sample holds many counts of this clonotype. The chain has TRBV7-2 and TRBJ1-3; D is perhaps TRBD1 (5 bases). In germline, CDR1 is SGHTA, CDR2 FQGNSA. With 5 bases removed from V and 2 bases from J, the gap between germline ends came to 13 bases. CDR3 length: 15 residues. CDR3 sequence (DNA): TGTGCCAGCAGCCTCACAGGAATCGCTGGAAACACCATATATTTT. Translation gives CASSLTGIAGNTIYF.

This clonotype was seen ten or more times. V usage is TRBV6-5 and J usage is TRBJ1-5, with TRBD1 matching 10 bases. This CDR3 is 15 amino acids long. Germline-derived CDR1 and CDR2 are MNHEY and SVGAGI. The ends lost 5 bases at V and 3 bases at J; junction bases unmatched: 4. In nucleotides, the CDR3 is TGTGCCAGCAGTCCTGACAGGGGGCTCAATCAGCCCCAGCATTTT. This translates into CASSPDRGLNQPQHF.

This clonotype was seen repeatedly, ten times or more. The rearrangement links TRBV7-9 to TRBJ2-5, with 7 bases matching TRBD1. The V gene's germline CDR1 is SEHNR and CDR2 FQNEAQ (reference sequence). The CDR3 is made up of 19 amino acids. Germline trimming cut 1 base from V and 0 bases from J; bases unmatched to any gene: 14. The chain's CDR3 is CASSLGDSRARRYQETQYF. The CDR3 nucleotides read TGTGCCAGCAGCTTAGGGGACAGTCGAGCTCGAAGGTACCAAGAGACCCAGTACTTC.

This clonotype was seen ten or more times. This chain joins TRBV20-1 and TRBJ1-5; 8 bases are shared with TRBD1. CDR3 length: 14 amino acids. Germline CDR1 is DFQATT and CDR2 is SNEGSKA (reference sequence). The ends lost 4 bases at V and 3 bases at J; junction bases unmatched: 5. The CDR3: CSAIIQGDNQPQHF. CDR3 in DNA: TGCAGTGCTATAATACAGGGGGACAATCAGCCCCAGCATTTT.

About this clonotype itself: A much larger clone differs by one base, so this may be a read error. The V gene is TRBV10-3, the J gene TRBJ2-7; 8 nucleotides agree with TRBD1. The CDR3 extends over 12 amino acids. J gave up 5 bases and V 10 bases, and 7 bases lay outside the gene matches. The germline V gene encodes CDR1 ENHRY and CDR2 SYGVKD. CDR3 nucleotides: TGTGCCACAACGGACAGGGTGGACGAGCAGTACTTC. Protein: CATTDRVDEQYF.

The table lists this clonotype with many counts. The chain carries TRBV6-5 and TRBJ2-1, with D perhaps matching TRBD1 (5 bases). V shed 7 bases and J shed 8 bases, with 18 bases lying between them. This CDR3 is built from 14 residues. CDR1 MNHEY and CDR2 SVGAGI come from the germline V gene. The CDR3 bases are TGTGCCAGCATTCAACTCAGGGAACAGGATGAGCAGTTCTTC. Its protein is CASIQLREQDEQFF.

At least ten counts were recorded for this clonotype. The CDR3 spells CSAKPPGTGVGEQYF. The CDR3 DNA sequence: TGCAGTGCTAAACCCCCCGGGACAGGGGTAGGCGAGCAGTACTTC. The chain is built from TRBV20-1 and TRBJ2-7; TRBD1 matches at 10 bases. The ends lost 4 bases at V and 6 bases at J; junction bases unmatched: 12. The CDR3 is 15 residues long. The germline gives CDR1 DFQATT, CDR2 SNEGSKA (reference sequence).

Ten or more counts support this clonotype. CDR3 amino acids: CASGWELFF. CDR3 sequence (DNA): TGTGCCAGCGGGTGGGAGCTGTTTTTT. This chain connects TRBV28 to TRBJ2-2; D uncertain. Germline lookup yields CDR1 MDHEN and CDR2 SYDVKM. Deletions cut 8 bases from V and 9 bases from J, with 4 bases between. This CDR3 region has 9 residues.

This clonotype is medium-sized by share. The CDR3: CAISMGALVEQFF. CDR3 nucleotides: TGTGCCATCAGTATGGGGGCCTTGGTTGAGCAGTTCTTC. The chain recombines TRBV10-3 with TRBJ2-1; D may be TRBD1 (6 bases). CDR1 and CDR2 (germline): ENHRY, SYGVKD. With 5 bases removed from V and 9 bases from J, the gap between germline ends came to 14 bases. CDR3 size: 13 residues.

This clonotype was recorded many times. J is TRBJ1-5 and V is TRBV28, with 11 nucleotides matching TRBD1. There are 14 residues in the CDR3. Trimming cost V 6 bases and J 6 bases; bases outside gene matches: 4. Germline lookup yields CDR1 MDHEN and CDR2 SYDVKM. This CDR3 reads CASRDRGLSQPQHF. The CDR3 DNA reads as TGTGCCAGCAGGGACAGGGGGCTATCTCAGCCCCAGCATTTT.

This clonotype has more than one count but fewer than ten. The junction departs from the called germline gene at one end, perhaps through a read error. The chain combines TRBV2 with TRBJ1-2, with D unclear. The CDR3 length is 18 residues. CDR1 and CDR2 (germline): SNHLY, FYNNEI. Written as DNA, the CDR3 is TGTGCCATCAGTCCCGAGCCACTTCGAGAAGTTGGCATCTATGGCTACACCTTC. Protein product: CAISPEPLREVGIYGYTF.

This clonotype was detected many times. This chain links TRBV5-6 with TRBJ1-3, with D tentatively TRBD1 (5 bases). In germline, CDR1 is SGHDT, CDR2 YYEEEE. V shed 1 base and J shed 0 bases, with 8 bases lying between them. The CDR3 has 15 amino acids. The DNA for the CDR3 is TGTGCCAGCAGCTTGCAGGGACCCTCTGGAAACACCATATATTTT. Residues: CASSLQGPSGNTIYF.

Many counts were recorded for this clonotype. The CDR3 DNA reads as TGTGCCAGCAGCCCCACAGGAGGGTGGGATGAAAAACTGTTTTTT. Protein sequence: CASSPTGGWDEKLFF. The chain has TRBV12-3 or TRBV12-4 and TRBJ1-4; a possible D gene is TRBD1 (5 bases). V dropped 6 bases and J dropped 6 bases, with 17 bases sitting between them. This CDR3 has 15 residues.

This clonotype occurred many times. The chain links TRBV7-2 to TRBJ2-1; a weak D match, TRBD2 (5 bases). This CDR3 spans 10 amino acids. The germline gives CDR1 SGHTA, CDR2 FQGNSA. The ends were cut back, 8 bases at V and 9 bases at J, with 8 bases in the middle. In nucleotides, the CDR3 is TGTGCCAGCCCGGACTCTGAGCAGTTCTTC. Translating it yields CASPDSEQFF.

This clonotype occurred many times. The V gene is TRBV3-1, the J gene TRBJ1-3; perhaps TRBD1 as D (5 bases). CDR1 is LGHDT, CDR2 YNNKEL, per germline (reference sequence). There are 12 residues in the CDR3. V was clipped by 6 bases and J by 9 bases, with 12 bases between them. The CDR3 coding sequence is TGTGCCAGCAGTCTAAGGGACGGCACCATATATTTT. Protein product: CASSLRDGTIYF.

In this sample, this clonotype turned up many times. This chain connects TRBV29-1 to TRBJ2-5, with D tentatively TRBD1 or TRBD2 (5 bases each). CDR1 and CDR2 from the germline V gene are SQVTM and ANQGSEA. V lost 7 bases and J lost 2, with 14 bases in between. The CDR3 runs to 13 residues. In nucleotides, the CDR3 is TGCAGCGCAACCGGGACGGCTCAAGAGACCCAGTACTTC. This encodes CSATGTAQETQYF.

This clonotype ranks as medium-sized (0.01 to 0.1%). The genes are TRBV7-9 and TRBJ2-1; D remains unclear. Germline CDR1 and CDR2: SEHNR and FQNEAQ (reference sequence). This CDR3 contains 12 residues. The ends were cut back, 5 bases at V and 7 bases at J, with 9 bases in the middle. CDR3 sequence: CASSASKNEQFF. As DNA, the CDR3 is TGTGCCAGCAGCGCCTCTAAAAATGAGCAGTTCTTC.

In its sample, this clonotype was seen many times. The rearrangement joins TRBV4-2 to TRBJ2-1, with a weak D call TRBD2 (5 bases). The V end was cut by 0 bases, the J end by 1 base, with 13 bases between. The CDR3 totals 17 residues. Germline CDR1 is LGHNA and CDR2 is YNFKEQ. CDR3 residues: CASSQDGTAASYNEQFF. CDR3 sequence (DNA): TGTGCCAGCAGCCAAGATGGTACAGCGGCATCCTACAATGAGCAGTTCTTC.

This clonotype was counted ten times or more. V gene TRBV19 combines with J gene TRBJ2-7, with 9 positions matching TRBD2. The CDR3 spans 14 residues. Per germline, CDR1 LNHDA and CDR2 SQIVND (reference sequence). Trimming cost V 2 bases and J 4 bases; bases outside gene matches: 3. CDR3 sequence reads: CASSILAGTYEQYF. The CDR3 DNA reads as TGTGCCAGTAGTATACTAGCGGGGACATACGAGCAGTACTTC. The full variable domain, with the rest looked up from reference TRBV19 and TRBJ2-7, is DGGITQSPKYLFRKEGQNVTLSCEQNLNHDAMYWYRQDPGQGLRLIYYSQIVNDFQKGDIAEGYSVSREKKESFPLTVTSAQKNPTAFYLCASSILAGTYEQYFGPGTRLTVT.

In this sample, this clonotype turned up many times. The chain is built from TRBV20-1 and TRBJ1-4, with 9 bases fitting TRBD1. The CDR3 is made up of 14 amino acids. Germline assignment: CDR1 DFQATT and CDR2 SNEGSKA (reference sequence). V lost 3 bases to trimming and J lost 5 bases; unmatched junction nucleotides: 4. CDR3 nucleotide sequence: TGCAGTGCTAGCAGACAGGGGGGAAATGAAAAACTGTTTTTT. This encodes CSASRQGGNEKLFF.

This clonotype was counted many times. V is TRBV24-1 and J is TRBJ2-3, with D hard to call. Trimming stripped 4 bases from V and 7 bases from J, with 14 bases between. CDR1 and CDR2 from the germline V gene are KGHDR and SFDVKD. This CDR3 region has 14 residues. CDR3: CATSESRTPYTQYF. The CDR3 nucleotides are TGTGCCACCAGTGAGTCCCGGACGCCCTATACGCAGTATTTT.

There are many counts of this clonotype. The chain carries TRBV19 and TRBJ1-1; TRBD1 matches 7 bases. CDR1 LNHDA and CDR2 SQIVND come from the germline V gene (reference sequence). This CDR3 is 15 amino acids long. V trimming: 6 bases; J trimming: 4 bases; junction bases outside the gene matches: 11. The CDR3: CASRTVGGGVTEAFF. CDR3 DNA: TGTGCCAGTAGGACGGTTGGAGGGGGCGTCACTGAAGCTTTCTTT.

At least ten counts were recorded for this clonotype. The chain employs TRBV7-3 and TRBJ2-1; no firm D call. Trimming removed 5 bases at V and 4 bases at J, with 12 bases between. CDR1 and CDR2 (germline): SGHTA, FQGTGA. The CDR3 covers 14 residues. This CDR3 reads CASSPPNGYNEQFF. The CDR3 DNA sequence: TGTGCCAGCAGCCCCCCTAATGGTTACAATGAGCAGTTCTTC.

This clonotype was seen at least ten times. CDR3 nucleotides: TGCAGTGCCCCGCCGTCCCGGGACAGAAGTTCCCACGAGCAGTACTTC. This codes for CSAPPSRDRSSHEQYF. This chain links TRBV20-1 with TRBJ2-7; 7 bases are a match to TRBD1. Unmatched junction bases numbered 19, after V lost 6 bases and J lost 5 bases. The germline CDR1 and CDR2 sequences are DFQATT and SNEGSKA (reference sequence). This CDR3 has 16 amino acids.

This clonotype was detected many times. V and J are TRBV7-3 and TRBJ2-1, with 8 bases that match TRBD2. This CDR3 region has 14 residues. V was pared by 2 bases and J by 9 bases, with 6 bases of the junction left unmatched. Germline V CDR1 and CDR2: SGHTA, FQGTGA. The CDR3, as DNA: TGTGCCAGCAGCTTAGAGACTAGCGCGGCTGAGCAGTTCTTC. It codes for CASSLETSAAEQFF. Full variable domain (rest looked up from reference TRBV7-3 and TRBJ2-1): GAGVSQTPSNKVTEKGKYVELRCDPISGHTALYWYRQSLGQGPEFLIYFQGTGAADDSGLPNDRFFAVRPEGSVSTLKIQRTERGDSAVYLCASSLETSAAEQFFGPGTRLTVL.

This chain's CDR3 is CSVGLGPYEQYF. The DNA of the CDR3 is TGCAGCGTTGGTCTGGGCCCCTACGAGCAGTACTTC. The rearrangement joins TRBV29-1 to TRBJ2-7; D not certain. V was shortened by 4 bases and J by 2 bases, with 9 bases between the two germline ends. The CDR3 runs 12 residues. Germline V gene data show CDR1 as SQVTM and CDR2 as ANQGSEA.